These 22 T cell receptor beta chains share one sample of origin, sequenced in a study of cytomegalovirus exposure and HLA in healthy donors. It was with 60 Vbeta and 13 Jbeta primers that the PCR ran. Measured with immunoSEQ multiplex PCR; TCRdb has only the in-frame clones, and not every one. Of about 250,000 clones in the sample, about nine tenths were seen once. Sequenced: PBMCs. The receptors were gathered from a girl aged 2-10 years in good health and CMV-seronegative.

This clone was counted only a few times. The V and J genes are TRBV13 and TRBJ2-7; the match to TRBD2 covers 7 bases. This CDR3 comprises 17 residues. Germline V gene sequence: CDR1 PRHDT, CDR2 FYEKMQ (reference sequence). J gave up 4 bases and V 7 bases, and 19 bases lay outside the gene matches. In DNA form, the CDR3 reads TGTGCCAGCATCAACTCGGGCGCTAGCGGATTACCTTACGAGCAGTACTTC. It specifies CASINSGASGLPYEQYF.

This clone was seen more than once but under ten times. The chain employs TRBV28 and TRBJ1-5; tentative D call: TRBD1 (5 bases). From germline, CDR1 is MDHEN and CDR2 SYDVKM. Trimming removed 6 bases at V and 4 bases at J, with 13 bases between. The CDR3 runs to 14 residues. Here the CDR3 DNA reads TGTGCCAGCAGAGGGGCAGGGCGAAATCAGCCCCAGCATTTT. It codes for CASRGAGRNQPQHF.

This chain's CDR3 is CATSRDLAEGSYEQYF. As DNA, the CDR3 is TGTGCCACCAGCAGAGATTTAGCGGAGGGCTCCTACGAGCAGTACTTC. V gene TRBV15 combines with J gene TRBJ2-7; TRBD2 is a possible D gene (6 bases). Germline CDR1 and CDR2: LNHNV and YYDKDF (reference sequence). CDR3 size: 16 residues. V was pared by 0 bases and J by 0 bases, with 12 bases between.

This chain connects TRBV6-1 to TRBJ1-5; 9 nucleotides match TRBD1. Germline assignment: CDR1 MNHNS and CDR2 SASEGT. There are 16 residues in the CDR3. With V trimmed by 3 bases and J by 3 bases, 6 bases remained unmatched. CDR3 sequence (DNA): TGTGCCAGCAGTGATTGGGACAGGGTCTACAATCAGCCCCAGCATTTT. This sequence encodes CASSDWDRVYNQPQHF.

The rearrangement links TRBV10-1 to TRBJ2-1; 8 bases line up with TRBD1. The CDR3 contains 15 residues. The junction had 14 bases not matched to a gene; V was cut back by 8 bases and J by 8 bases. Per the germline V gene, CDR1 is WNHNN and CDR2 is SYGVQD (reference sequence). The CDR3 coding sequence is TGCGCCAGCGCGCCCGGACAGGGATTATTTGATGAGCAGTTCTTC. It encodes CASAPGQGLFDEQFF.

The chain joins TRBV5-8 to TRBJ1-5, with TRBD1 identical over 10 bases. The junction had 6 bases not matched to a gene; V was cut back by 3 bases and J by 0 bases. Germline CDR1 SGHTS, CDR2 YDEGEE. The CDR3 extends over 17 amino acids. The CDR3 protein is CASSSGTGVYSNQPQHF. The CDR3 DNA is TGTGCCAGCAGCTCAGGGACAGGGGTTTATAGCAATCAGCCCCAGCATTTT.

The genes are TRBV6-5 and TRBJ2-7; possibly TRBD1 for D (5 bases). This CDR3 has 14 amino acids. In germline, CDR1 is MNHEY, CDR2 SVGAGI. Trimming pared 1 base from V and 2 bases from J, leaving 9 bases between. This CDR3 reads CASSYYPDTYEQYF. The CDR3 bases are TGTGCCAGCAGTTACTACCCGGACACCTACGAGCAGTACTTC.

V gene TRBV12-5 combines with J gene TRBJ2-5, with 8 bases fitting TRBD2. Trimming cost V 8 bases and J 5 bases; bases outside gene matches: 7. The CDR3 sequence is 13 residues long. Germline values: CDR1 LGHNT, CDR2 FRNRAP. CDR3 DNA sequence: TGTGCTAGTCGCCGGGGGGGAAGTGAGACCCAGTACTTC. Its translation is CASRRGGSETQYF.

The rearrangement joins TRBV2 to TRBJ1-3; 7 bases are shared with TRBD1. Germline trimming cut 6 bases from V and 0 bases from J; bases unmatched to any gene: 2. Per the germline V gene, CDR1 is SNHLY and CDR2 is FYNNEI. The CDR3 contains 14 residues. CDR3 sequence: CASSGQVSGNTIYF. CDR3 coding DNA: TGTGCCAGCAGCGGACAGGTCTCTGGAAACACCATATATTTT. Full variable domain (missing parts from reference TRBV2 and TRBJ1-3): EPEVTQTPSHQVTQMGQEVILRCVPISNHLYFYWYRQILGQKVEFLVSFYNNEISEKSEIFDDQFSVERPDGSNFTLKIRSTKLEDSAMYFCASSGQVSGNTIYFGEGSWLTVV.

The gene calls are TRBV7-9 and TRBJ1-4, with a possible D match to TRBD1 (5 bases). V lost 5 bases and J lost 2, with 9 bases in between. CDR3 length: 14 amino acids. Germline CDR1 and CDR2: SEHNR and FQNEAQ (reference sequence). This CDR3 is CASSQGMTNEKLFF. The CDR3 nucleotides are TGTGCCAGCAGCCAGGGTATGACTAATGAAAAACTGTTTTTT.

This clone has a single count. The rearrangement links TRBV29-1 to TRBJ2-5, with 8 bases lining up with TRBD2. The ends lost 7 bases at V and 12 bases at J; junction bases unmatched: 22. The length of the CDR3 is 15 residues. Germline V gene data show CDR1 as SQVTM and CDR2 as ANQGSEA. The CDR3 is CSGAPGPAGGQREYF. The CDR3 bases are TGCAGCGGCGCCCCGGGTCCCGCGGGGGGCCAGCGGGAGTACTTC. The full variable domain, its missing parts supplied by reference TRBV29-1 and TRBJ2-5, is SAVISQKPSRDICQRGTSLTIQCQVDSQVTMMFWYRQQPGQSLTLIATANQGSEATYESGFVIDKFPISRPNLTFSTLTVSNMSPEDSSIYLCSGAPGPAGGQREYFGPGTRLLVL.

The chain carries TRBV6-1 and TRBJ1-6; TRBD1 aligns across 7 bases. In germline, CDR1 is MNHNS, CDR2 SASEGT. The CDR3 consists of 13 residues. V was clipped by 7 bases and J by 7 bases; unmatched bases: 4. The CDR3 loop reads CASNEGQNSPLHF. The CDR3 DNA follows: TGTGCCAGCAATGAGGGACAGAATTCACCCCTCCACTTT.

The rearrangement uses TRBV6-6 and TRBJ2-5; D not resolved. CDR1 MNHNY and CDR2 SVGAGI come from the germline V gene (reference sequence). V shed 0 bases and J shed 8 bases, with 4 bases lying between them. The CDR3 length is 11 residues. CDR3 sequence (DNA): TGTGCCAGCAGTTACTCCGTAACCCAGTACTTC. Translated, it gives CASSYSVTQYF.

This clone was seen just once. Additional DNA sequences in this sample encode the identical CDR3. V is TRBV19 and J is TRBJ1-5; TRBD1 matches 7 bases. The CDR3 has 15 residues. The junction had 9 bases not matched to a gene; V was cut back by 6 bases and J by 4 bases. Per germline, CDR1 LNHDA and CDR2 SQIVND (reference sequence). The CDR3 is CASSRQGLENQPQHF. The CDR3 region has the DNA TGTGCCAGTAGCCGACAGGGATTGGAAAATCAGCCCCAGCATTTT. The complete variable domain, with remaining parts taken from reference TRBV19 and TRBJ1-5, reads DGGITQSPKYLFRKEGQNVTLSCEQNLNHDAMYWYRQDPGQGLRLIYYSQIVNDFQKGDIAEGYSVSREKKESFPLTVTSAQKNPTAFYLCASSRQGLENQPQHFGDGTRLSIL.

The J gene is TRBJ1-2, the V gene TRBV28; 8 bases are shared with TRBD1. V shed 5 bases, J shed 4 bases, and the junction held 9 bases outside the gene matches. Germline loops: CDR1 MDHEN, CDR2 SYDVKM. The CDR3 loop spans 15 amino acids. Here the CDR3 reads CASSNPSTGVYGYTF. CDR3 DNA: TGTGCCAGCAGTAACCCTTCGACAGGGGTCTATGGCTACACCTTC.

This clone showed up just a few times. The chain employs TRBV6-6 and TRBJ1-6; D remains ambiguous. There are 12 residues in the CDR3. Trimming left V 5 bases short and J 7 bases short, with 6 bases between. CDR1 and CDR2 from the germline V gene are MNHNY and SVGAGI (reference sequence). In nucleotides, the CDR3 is TGTGCCAGCAGTGGAGCAAATTCACCCCTCCACTTT. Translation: CASSGANSPLHF.

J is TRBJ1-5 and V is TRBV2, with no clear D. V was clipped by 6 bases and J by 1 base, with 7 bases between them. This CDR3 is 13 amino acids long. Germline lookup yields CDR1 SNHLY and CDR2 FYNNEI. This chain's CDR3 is CASRKQSNQPQHF. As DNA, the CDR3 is TGTGCCAGCAGGAAACAGAGCAATCAGCCCCAGCATTTT.

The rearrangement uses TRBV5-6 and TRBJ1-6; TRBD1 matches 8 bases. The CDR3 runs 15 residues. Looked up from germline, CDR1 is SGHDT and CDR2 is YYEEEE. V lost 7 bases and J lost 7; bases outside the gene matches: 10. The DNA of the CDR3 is TGTGCCAGCCGCCGCCGACAGGGGCTAAATTCACCCCTCCACTTT. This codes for CASRRRQGLNSPLHF.

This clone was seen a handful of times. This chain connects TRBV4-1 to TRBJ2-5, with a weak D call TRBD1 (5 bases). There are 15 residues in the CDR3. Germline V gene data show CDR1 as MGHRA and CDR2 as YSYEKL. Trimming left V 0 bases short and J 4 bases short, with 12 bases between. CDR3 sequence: CASSQDLAGLETQYF. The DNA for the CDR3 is TGCGCCAGCAGCCAAGACCTTGCAGGGTTAGAGACCCAGTACTTC.

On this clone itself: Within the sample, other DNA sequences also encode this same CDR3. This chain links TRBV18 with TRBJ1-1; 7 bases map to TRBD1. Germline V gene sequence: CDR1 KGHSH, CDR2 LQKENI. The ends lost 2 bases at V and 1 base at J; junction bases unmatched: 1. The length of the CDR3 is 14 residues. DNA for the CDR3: TGTGCCAGCTCACCAGGGACAGCGAACACTGAAGCTTTCTTT. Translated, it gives CASSPGTANTEAFF.

This CDR3 is CASSPLGTSGGAETQYF. The CDR3 DNA reads as TGCGCCAGCAGCCCCCTAGGGACTAGCGGGGGGGCAGAGACCCAGTACTTC. The V and J genes are TRBV5-1 and TRBJ2-5; 16 bases line up with TRBD2. Germline CDR1 SGHRS, CDR2 YFSETQ. V shed 4 bases and J 4 bases; nucleotides not matched to a gene: 7. The CDR3 covers 17 residues.

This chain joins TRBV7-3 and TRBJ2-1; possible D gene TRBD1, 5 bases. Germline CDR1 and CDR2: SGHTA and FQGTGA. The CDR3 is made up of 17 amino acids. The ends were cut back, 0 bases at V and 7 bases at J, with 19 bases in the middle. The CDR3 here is CASSLTGIGVGRNEQFF. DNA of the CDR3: TGTGCCAGCAGCTTAACGGGGATAGGGGTCGGGCGGAATGAGCAGTTCTTC.